This T cell receptor (beta chain) was identified in a study of cytomegalovirus exposure and HLA in healthy donors. PCR employed 60 Vbeta and 13 Jbeta primers. Using immunoSEQ multiplex PCR, the repertoire was profiled, and TCRdb retains in-frame clones only, with some absent. The table records about 170,000 clones, around 79% of them present only once. Germline lookup yields CDR1 SGHTA and CDR2 FQGTGA. The CDR3 spans 13 residues. Trimming shortened V by 3 bases and J by 3 bases, and 7 bases separated the two germline ends. This clonotype originated in a man aged 35 to 55 in good health and CMV-seropositive. The rearrangement uses TRBV7-3 and TRBJ2-3, with D perhaps matching TRBD1 (5 bases). Material for sequencing was PBMCs. The CDR3 DNA follows: TGTGCCAGCAGCTTCAAGGGGACAGATACGCAGTATTTT. It translates to CASSFKGTDTQYF.